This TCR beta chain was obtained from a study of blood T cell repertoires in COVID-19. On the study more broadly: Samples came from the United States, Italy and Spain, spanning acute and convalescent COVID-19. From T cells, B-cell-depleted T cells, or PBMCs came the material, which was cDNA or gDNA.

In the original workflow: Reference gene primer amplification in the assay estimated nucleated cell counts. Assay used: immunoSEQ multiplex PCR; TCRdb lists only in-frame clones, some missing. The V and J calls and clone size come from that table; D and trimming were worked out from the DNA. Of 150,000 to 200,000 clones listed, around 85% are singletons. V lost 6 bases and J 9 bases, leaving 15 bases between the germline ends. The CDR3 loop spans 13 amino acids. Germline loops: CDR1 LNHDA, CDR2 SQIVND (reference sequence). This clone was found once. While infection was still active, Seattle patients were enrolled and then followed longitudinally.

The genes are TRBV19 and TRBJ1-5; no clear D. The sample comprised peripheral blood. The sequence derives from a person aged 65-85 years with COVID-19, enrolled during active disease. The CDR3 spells CASRPTIAGPQHF. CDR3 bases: TGTGCCAGTAGGCCTACGATAGCTGGGCCCCAGCATTTT. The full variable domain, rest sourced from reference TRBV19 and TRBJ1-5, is DGGITQSPKYLFRKEGQNVTLSCEQNLNHDAMYWYRQDPGQGLRLIYYSQIVNDFQKGDIAEGYSVSREKKESFPLTVTSAQKNPTAFYLCASRPTIAGPQHFGDGTRLSIL.